Listed below are T cell receptor beta chains from one sample, sequenced in a study of T cells in localized non-small cell lung cancer. Clones were read by immunoSEQ multiplex PCR, and TCRdb kept only the in-frame ones, dropping some. The table lists about 61,000 clones, over 85% of them singletons. The input for sequencing was peripheral blood, taken before any cancer treatment. The receptors shown here come from a man aged 40 to 75 with stage I squamous cell lung carcinoma. Each CDR3 is given with its conserved first and last residue. The order of the fields is CDR3 length, V gene, D gene, J gene, clone size, CDR3 protein, CDR3 DNA. D genes are given only for firm matches. Clone size appears in some rows only: once, few, many, or a class for an expanded clone.

>13|TRBV2|-|TRBJ2-7|-
CATRRQEGNEQYF
TGTGCCACCAGACGACAGGAAGGGAACGAGCAGTACTTC
>15|TRBV29-1|TRBD2|TRBJ2-3|-
CSVDRWEGPTDTQYF
TGCAGCGTTGATAGGTGGGAGGGCCCCACAGATACGCAGTATTTT
>15|TRBV6-5|TRBD2|TRBJ2-1|-
CASSPLAGVLYEQFF
TGTGCCAGCAGCCCCTTAGCGGGAGTTTTGTATGAGCAGTTCTTC
>19|TRBV15|-|TRBJ2-4|-
CATSRDLDSPTLAKNIQYF
TGTGCCACCAGCAGAGATCTCGACAGTCCTACCTTAGCCAAAAACATTCAGTACTTC
>14|TRBV19|-|TRBJ2-1|-
CASSIGQAQNEQFF
TGTGCCAGTAGTATAGGCCAGGCCCAGAATGAGCAGTTCTTC
>14|TRBV5-4|-|TRBJ1-5|-
CASSLGGGDQPQHF
TGTGCCAGCAGCTTGGGAGGCGGGGATCAGCCCCAGCATTTT
>15|TRBV5-1|TRBD2|TRBJ2-3|-
CASRVIAGGEDTQYF
TGCGCCAGCAGAGTAATAGCGGGAGGGGAGGATACGCAGTATTTT
>16|TRBV10-2|TRBD2|TRBJ2-5|-
CASSDGSGRGQETQYF
TGCGCCAGCAGTGATGGTAGCGGGAGGGGACAAGAGACCCAGTACTTC
>15|TRBV11-3|TRBD2|TRBJ2-5|-
CASSPTSGPQETQYF
TGTGCCAGCAGCCCCACTAGCGGCCCACAAGAGACCCAGTACTTC
>13|TRBV2|-|TRBJ2-1|once
CASGLSRYNEQFF
TGTGCCAGCGGGCTAAGTCGCTACAATGAGCAGTTCTTC
>14|TRBV2|-|TRBJ1-1|once
CASSEPPAATEAFF
TGTGCCAGCAGTGAACCTCCCGCCGCCACTGAAGCTTTCTTT
>13|TRBV19|-|TRBJ2-5|-
CASSTTSRETQYF
TGTGCCAGTAGTACCACTAGCCGGGAGACCCAGTACTTC
>16|TRBV2|-|TRBJ1-1|-
CASSDPTPRKDTEAFF
TGTGCCAGCAGTGACCCAACTCCCAGGAAGGACACTGAAGCTTTCTTT
>11|TRBV20-1|-|TRBJ2-1|-
CSATGNNEQFF
TGCAGTGCTACGGGGAACAATGAGCAGTTCTTC
>15|TRBV29-1|TRBD2|TRBJ2-5|-
CSASTSGGYRETQYF
TGCAGCGCCTCGACTAGCGGGGGATATCGAGAGACCCAGTACTTC
>15|TRBV7-2|TRBD2|TRBJ2-7|-
CASSFGTINSYEQYF
TGTGCCAGCAGCTTCGGGACTATCAACTCCTACGAGCAGTACTTC
>15|TRBV25-1|-|TRBJ1-4|-
CASSEYGGANEKLFF
TGTGCCAGCAGTGAATACGGGGGGGCTAATGAAAAACTGTTTTTT
>13|TRBV30|-|TRBJ2-5|-
CAWSVRGAETQYF
TGTGCCTGGAGTGTGAGAGGGGCGGAGACCCAGTACTTC
>14|TRBV4-1|-|TRBJ2-2|-
CASSLPWGTGELFF
TGCGCCAGCAGCCTTCCTTGGGGCACCGGGGAGCTGTTTTTT
>15|TRBV2|TRBD2|TRBJ2-1|-
CASRPGTSGYNKQFF
TGTGCCAGCAGACCCGGGACTAGCGGGTATAATAAGCAGTTCTTC
>18|TRBV7-9|-|TRBJ2-7|-
CASSSAYTIQGVSYEQYF
TGTGCCAGCAGCTCTGCTTACACAATCCAGGGAGTCTCCTACGAGCAGTACTTC
>12|TRBV10-3|-|TRBJ1-4|-
CAIRRPGEKLFF
TGTGCCATCCGGCGCCCGGGTGAAAAACTGTTTTTT
>12|TRBV28|-|TRBJ1-2|-
CASSRVNYGYTF
TGTGCCAGCAGTCGAGTTAACTATGGCTACACCTTC
>13|TRBV18|-|TRBJ2-7|-
CASSPSLAYEQYF
TGTGCCAGCTCACCGTCCCTCGCCTACGAGCAGTACTTC
>14|TRBV4-3|-|TRBJ2-5|-
CASSQFVAQETQYF
TGCGCCAGCAGCCAATTTGTCGCCCAAGAGACCCAGTACTTC
>15|TRBV5-1|-|TRBJ2-7|-
CASSLARTGGYEQYF
TGCGCCAGCAGCCTAGCAAGGACCGGTGGCTACGAGCAGTACTTC
>15|TRBV14|-|TRBJ1-1|-
CASSQDVGTNTEAFF
TGTGCCAGCAGCCAAGATGTTGGAACCAACACTGAAGCTTTCTTT
>13|TRBV30|-|TRBJ2-3|-
CAWSVTAEGTQYF
TGTGCCTGGAGTGTTACGGCAGAGGGTACGCAGTATTTT
>13|TRBV5-1|-|TRBJ2-5|-
CASSLVMGETQYF
TGCGCCAGCAGCTTGGTGATGGGAGAGACCCAGTACTTC
>13|TRBV7-8|-|TRBJ2-5|-
CASSLMKQETQYF
TGTGCCAGCAGCTTAATGAAACAAGAGACCCAGTACTTC
>14|TRBV11-3|TRBD2|TRBJ2-1|-
CASSESGAQWEQFF
TGTGCCAGCAGCGAAAGCGGGGCCCAATGGGAGCAGTTCTTC
>15|TRBV14|TRBD2|TRBJ2-1|-
CASSQGASGRNEQFF
TGTGCCAGCAGCCAAGGAGCTAGCGGACGGAATGAGCAGTTCTTC
>15|TRBV7-2|-|TRBJ2-1|-
CASSLANGAYNEQFF
TGTGCCAGCAGCTTAGCTAACGGGGCCTACAATGAGCAGTTCTTC
>15|TRBV10-3|-|TRBJ1-2|-
CAISAGTESSYGYTF
TGTGCCATCAGTGCCGGGACGGAGAGTAGCTATGGCTACACCTTC
>15|TRBV7-2|-|TRBJ1-5|few
CASSVQGYSNQPQHF
TGTGCCAGCAGCGTCCAGGGGTATAGCAATCAGCCCCAGCATTTT
>19|TRBV4-2|-|TRBJ2-1|-
CASSQEVPVGPVRWYEQFF
TGTGCCAGCAGCCAAGAAGTGCCCGTGGGACCAGTACGCTGGTATGAGCAGTTCTTC
>15|TRBV27|TRBD2|TRBJ2-1|-
CASTGGTLIYNEQFF
TGTGCCAGCACGGGGGGGACCCTCATCTACAATGAGCAGTTCTTC
>13|TRBV27|TRBD2|TRBJ2-2|-
CASRTSNTGELFF
TGTGCCAGCCGGACTAGCAACACCGGGGAGCTGTTTTTT
>15|TRBV5-1|TRBD1|TRBJ1-4|-
CASSRLGQYNEKLFF
TGCGCCAGCAGCCGGTTGGGACAGTATAATGAAAAACTGTTTTTT
>14|TRBV19|-|TRBJ1-5|-
CASSGTVFNQPQHF
TGTGCCAGTAGTGGAACGGTTTTCAATCAGCCCCAGCATTTT
>12|TRBV29-1|-|TRBJ1-5|-
CSVRDSNQPQHF
TGCAGCGTTAGAGATAGCAATCAGCCCCAGCATTTT
>13|TRBV2|-|TRBJ2-1|once
CASSGRGHNEQFF
TGTGCCAGCAGCGGAAGGGGTCACAATGAGCAGTTCTTC
>12|TRBV6-5|-|TRBJ1-5|-
CASSYADQPQHF
TGTGCCAGCAGTTACGCCGATCAGCCCCAGCATTTT
>16|TRBV5-5|-|TRBJ2-2|-
CASSLQTRANTGELFF
TGTGCCAGCAGCCTGCAGACTCGCGCGAACACCGGGGAGCTGTTTTTT
>16|TRBV5-1|TRBD2|TRBJ2-7|-
CASSPRGGAGAYEQYF
TGCGCCAGCAGCCCTCGTGGAGGGGCGGGAGCGTACGAGCAGTACTTC
>11|TRBV2|-|TRBJ1-1|few
CASSVVEEAFF
TGTGCCAGCAGTGTGGTGGAGGAAGCTTTCTTT
>15|TRBV7-2|-|TRBJ2-7|-
CASSLGPGAFYEQYF
TGTGCCAGCAGCTTAGGGCCCGGGGCATTTTACGAGCAGTACTTC
>15|TRBV7-3|-|TRBJ2-3|-
CASSPGAKRADTQYF
TGTGCCAGCAGCCCCGGGGCTAAGAGGGCAGATACGCAGTATTTT
>14|TRBV15|-|TRBJ1-2|-
CATSRESRAEGYTF
TGTGCCACCAGCAGAGAGTCGCGGGCGGAGGGCTACACCTTC